This T cell receptor beta chain appears in the sequencing data of a study of control samples from healthy donors and cancer patients. Here immunoSEQ multiplex PCR was the method, and the copy in TCRdb shows in-frame clones only, minus some. The table shows about 130,000 clones, with around 90% occurring only once. V was cut by 7 bases and J by 4 bases, with 13 bases left in between. This CDR3 is 13 amino acids long. Germline lookup yields CDR1 SGHDT and CDR2 YYEEEE. The TCR sequence derives from a young man in good health. This chain connects TRBV5-6 to TRBJ2-3; D is perhaps TRBD1 (6 bases). Sequenced sample: blood. This CDR3 reads CASGTGSADTQYF. CDR3 nucleotide sequence: TGTGCCAGCGGAACAGGGAGCGCAGATACGCAGTATTTT.